The 25 T cell receptor beta chains given below trace back to one sample, sequenced in a study of blood T cells in healthy people across ages. Primed by a sample-barcoded 5' primer and a J-beta primer mix, a second PCR proceeded for about 7 to 11 cycles. TCRdb used MiXCR to reprocess the 5' RACE reads, holding one entry per CDR3 protein. The sample carries about 970,000 distinct CDR3 sequences, roughly 51% recorded once. Sequenced material: blood. The receptors were sampled from a woman aged 55 to 70 in good health.

As to this clonotype: The junction departs from germline at one end; a sequencing error may be responsible. The chain uses TRBV6-1 and TRBJ2-3; 8 nucleotides line up with TRBD1. CDR3 length: 15 amino acids. CDR1 and CDR2 from the germline V gene are MNHNS and SASEGT. This chain's CDR3 is CANSVRDRMGDTQYF. DNA for the CDR3: TGTGCCAACAGTGTCCGGGACAGGATGGGGGATACGCAGTATTTT.

This clonotype occurred once. The CDR3 is CSARGGQPVPQPQHF. The CDR3 coding sequence is TGCAGTGCTAGGGGGGGACAGCCAGTTCCACAGCCCCAGCATTTT. V and J are TRBV20-1 and TRBJ1-5; 7 nucleotides match TRBD1. Germline trimming cut 3 bases from V and 7 bases from J; bases unmatched to any gene: 12. The CDR3 is made up of 15 amino acids. The germline V gene encodes CDR1 DFQATT and CDR2 SNEGSKA (reference sequence).

This clonotype occurred once. The rearrangement uses TRBV20-1 and TRBJ1-1; D gene ambiguous. Germline CDR1 DFQATT, CDR2 SNEGSKA (reference sequence). The V end was cut by 7 bases, the J end by 5 bases, with 17 bases between. This CDR3 region has 13 residues. The CDR3 DNA is TGCAGTGTTACCGGGATAGGCGGGACTGAAGCTTTCTTT. Its protein product is CSVTGIGGTEAFF.

This clonotype was seen a handful of times. The chain uses TRBV20-1 and TRBJ2-4, with D hard to call. With 0 bases removed from V and 13 bases from J, the gap between germline ends came to 10 bases. The V gene's germline CDR1 is DFQATT and CDR2 SNEGSKA (reference sequence). The CDR3 runs to 11 residues. CDR3 nucleotide sequence: TGCAGTGCTAGAGATAGCCATAAGCAGTACTTC. Translated: CSARDSHKQYF.

The V call is TRBV24-1, the J call TRBJ2-2; no definite D call. V dropped 0 bases and J dropped 0 bases, with 7 bases sitting between them. CDR1 and CDR2 (germline): KGHDR, SFDVKD. CDR3 length: 16 residues. CDR3 nucleotide sequence: TGTGCCACCAGTGATTTGACAGAAGCGAACACCGGGGAGCTGTTTTTT. Its protein is CATSDLTEANTGELFF.

V usage is TRBV4-3 and J usage is TRBJ1-2; D may be TRBD1 (5 bases). This CDR3 is 13 amino acids long. CDR1 and CDR2 from the germline V gene are LGHNA and YSLEER. V lost 3 bases and J lost 2, with 7 bases in between. CDR3 sequence (DNA): TGCGCCAGCAGCCACGGGACGAACTATGGCTACACCTTC. It encodes CASSHGTNYGYTF.

The genes are TRBV9 and TRBJ2-6; D is possibly TRBD2 (7 bases). Germline CDR1 SGDLS, CDR2 YYNGEE. The V end was cut by 7 bases, the J end by 4 bases, with 21 bases between. The CDR3 runs 17 residues. The CDR3 DNA reads TGTGCCAGCGATCGGGGGGCAGGTCCTCTGGGGGCCAACGTCCTGACTTTC. Its translation is CASDRGAGPLGANVLTF. The whole variable domain, filled in from reference TRBV9 and TRBJ2-6, reads DSGVTQTPKHLITATGQRVTLRCSPRSGDLSVYWYQQSLDQGLQFLIQYYNGEERAKGNILERFSAQQFPDLHSELNLSSLELGDSALYFCASDRGAGPLGANVLTFGAGSRLTVL.

The V and J genes are TRBV5-1 and TRBJ2-1, with TRBD2 matching over 11 bases. The CDR3 has 17 amino acids. V lost 3 bases and J lost 0; bases outside the gene matches: 5. Germline V lookup: CDR1 SGHRS, CDR2 YFSETQ. CDR3 sequence reads: CASSSTSGGSSYNEQFF. The CDR3 DNA is TGCGCCAGCAGCTCTACTAGCGGGGGCAGCTCCTACAATGAGCAGTTCTTC.

This clonotype turned up a few times. The rearrangement joins TRBV12-3 or TRBV12-4 to TRBJ2-1, with 7 bases lining up with TRBD1. This CDR3 comprises 14 residues. J gave up 5 bases and V 3 bases, and 4 bases lay outside the gene matches. The CDR3 loop is CASSFQGVDNEQFF. Written as DNA, the CDR3 is TGTGCCAGCAGTTTTCAGGGGGTCGACAATGAGCAGTTCTTC.

This rearrangement joins TRBV4-1 to TRBJ2-4; D possibly matches TRBD1 or TRBD2 (5 bases each). From germline, CDR1 is MGHRA and CDR2 YSYEKL. Trimming left V 5 bases short and J 6 bases short, with 20 bases between. CDR3 length equals 16 residues. CDR3: CASSKSGTEVPNIQYF. The CDR3 nucleotides are TGCGCCAGCAGCAAATCCGGGACGGAGGTTCCAAACATTCAGTACTTC.

The V gene is TRBV5-1, the J gene TRBJ1-2; D unclear. Trimming removed 2 bases at V and 2 bases at J, with 13 bases between. Germline V gene lookup returns CDR1 SGHRS and CDR2 YFSETQ. The CDR3 loop spans 15 amino acids. The CDR3 protein is CASSLTTVGNYGYTF. The CDR3 DNA follows: TGCGCCAGCAGCTTAACCACAGTGGGGAACTATGGCTACACCTTC.

This chain joins TRBV20-1 and TRBJ2-3; D is perhaps TRBD1 or TRBD2 (5 bases each). Germline assignment: CDR1 DFQATT and CDR2 SNEGSKA (reference sequence). The CDR3 covers 11 residues. V was pared by 5 bases and J by 2 bases, with 5 bases between. DNA for the CDR3: TGCAGTGCTGGGACCACAGATACGCAGTATTTT. As protein: CSAGTTDTQYF.

A few counts support this clonotype. J is TRBJ2-5 and V is TRBV30; no firm D call. CDR1 and CDR2 from the germline V gene are GTSNPN and SVGIG (reference sequence). The CDR3 is 14 amino acids. Trimming took 1 base from V and 5 from J, leaving 14 bases between them. This chain's CDR3 is CAWSELRVPETQYF. The CDR3 DNA reads as TGTGCCTGGAGTGAGTTAAGGGTGCCGGAGACCCAGTACTTC. The complete variable domain, with remaining parts taken from reference TRBV30 and TRBJ2-5, reads SQTIHQWPATLVQPVGSPLSLECTVEGTSNPNLYWYRQAAGRGLQLLFYSVGIGQISSEVPQNLSASRPQDRQFILSSKKLLLSDSGFYLCAWSELRVPETQYFGPGTRLLVL.

This clonotype was counted a few times. The chain couples TRBV28 to TRBJ2-3; a possible D gene is TRBD1 (7 bases). Germline CDR1 is MDHEN and CDR2 is SYDVKM. V was shortened by 4 bases and J by 3 bases, with 14 bases between the two germline ends. CDR3 length equals 15 residues. This CDR3 is CASSSAGGRTDTQYF. The CDR3 bases are TGTGCCAGCAGTTCGGCAGGGGGGAGGACAGATACGCAGTATTTT.

This clonotype came up once. The rearrangement links TRBV7-6 to TRBJ1-2; tentatively, D is TRBD1 (5 bases). The V and J ends lost 4 bases and 5 bases respectively, with 11 bases between them. The CDR3 is 13 amino acids. Germline CDR1 and CDR2: SGHVS and FNYEAQ. CDR3 DNA: TGTGCCAGCAGCTCAAAACCAGGGTATGGCTACACCTTC. Translating gives CASSSKPGYGYTF.

The sample holds a few counts of this clonotype. The rearrangement uses TRBV10-3 and TRBJ2-6, with D unclear. This CDR3 is 16 amino acids long. Germline lookup yields CDR1 ENHRY and CDR2 SYGVKD. The V and J ends lost 3 bases and 0 bases respectively, with 9 bases between them. CDR3 loop: CAISDRAASGANVLTF. DNA of the CDR3: TGTGCCATCAGTGATAGGGCAGCCTCTGGGGCCAACGTCCTGACTTTC.

The gene calls are TRBV20-1 and TRBJ2-1; TRBD2 matches 9 bases. V lost 1 base, J lost 8 bases, and 9 bases stayed unmatched. CDR1 and CDR2 (germline): DFQATT, SNEGSKA (reference sequence). This CDR3 contains 15 residues. The CDR3 reads CSARVGAGGGYEQFF. In DNA, the CDR3 is TGCAGTGCTAGAGTTGGTGCGGGAGGGGGGTATGAGCAGTTCTTC.

This rearrangement joins TRBV7-2 to TRBJ1-1; TRBD1 agrees at 7 bases. Per germline, CDR1 SGHTA and CDR2 FQGNSA. V dropped 11 bases and J dropped 5; count of bases not matched to a gene: 14. This CDR3 is built from 14 residues. The chain's CDR3 is CASDREVTGTEAFF. Here the CDR3 DNA reads TGTGCCTCCGACAGGGAGGTAACGGGGACTGAAGCTTTCTTT.

In this sample, this clonotype turned up a few times. CDR3 in amino acids: CSVVFTGETQYF. Written as DNA, the CDR3 is TGCAGCGTTGTCTTTACAGGGGAGACCCAGTACTTC. The chain is built from TRBV29-1 and TRBJ2-5, with D possibly matching TRBD1 (6 bases). Germline loops: CDR1 SQVTM, CDR2 ANQGSEA. This CDR3 has 12 amino acids. V was clipped by 4 bases and J by 5 bases, with 11 bases between them.

The chain joins TRBV11-2 to TRBJ2-3; maybe TRBD1 (6 bases). The CDR3 extends over 15 amino acids. CDR1 is SGHAT, CDR2 FQNNGV, per germline. V lost 2 bases and J lost 4, with 13 bases in between. DNA for the CDR3: TGTGCCAGCAGCTTAATCCACAGGGTAGCAGATACGCAGTATTTT. This translates into CASSLIHRVADTQYF.

This sequence joins TRBV7-2 and TRBJ1-5; 7 nucleotides match TRBD1. CDR3 length: 15 amino acids. J was trimmed by 7 bases and V by 2 bases; bases with no gene match: 8. The germline CDR1 and CDR2 sequences are SGHTA and FQGNSA. Here the CDR3 DNA reads TGTGCCAGCAGCTTACAGGGGGGTTATCCACAGCCCCAGCATTTT. Amino acid sequence: CASSLQGGYPQPQHF.

This sequence joins TRBV4-1 and TRBJ2-3; perhaps TRBD1 as D (6 bases). Germline V gene data show CDR1 as MGHRA and CDR2 as YSYEKL. CDR3 size: 15 residues. Trimming removed 6 bases at V and 4 bases at J, with 17 bases between. The CDR3 sequence is CASRGTQGRADTQYF. CDR3 bases: TGCGCCAGCAGGGGGACCCAGGGGCGCGCAGATACGCAGTATTTT.

J is TRBJ1-5 and V is TRBV28; D might be TRBD1 (5 bases). The CDR3 loop spans 15 amino acids. Per germline, CDR1 MDHEN and CDR2 SYDVKM. Trimming took off 5 bases at V and 4 bases at J, with 15 bases between the two ends. CDR3 coding DNA: TGTGCCAGCAGTCTGATAGGGGAAATAAATCAGCCCCAGCATTTT. This sequence encodes CASSLIGEINQPQHF.

The chain combines TRBV6-1 with TRBJ2-6, with 9 nucleotides matching TRBD2. Per germline, CDR1 MNHNS and CDR2 SASEGT. The CDR3 loop spans 18 amino acids. V shed 7 bases and J 2 bases; nucleotides not matched to a gene: 12. The CDR3 here is CASTSWGLAGTGANVLTF. CDR3 nucleotide sequence: TGTGCCAGCACCTCATGGGGGCTAGCGGGGACTGGGGCCAACGTCCTGACTTTC.

A remark on this clonotype: Given a much more abundant clone one base away, this may be a read error. The rearrangement joins TRBV12-3 or TRBV12-4 to TRBJ2-5; possibly TRBD1 or TRBD2 for D (6 bases each). The CDR3 spans 14 residues. V shed 1 base and J shed 13 bases, with 19 bases lying between them. CDR3 coding DNA: TGTGCCAGCAGTTTAGTCGGGGGCTCCTACGAGCGGTACTTC. This codes for CASSLVGGSYERYF.